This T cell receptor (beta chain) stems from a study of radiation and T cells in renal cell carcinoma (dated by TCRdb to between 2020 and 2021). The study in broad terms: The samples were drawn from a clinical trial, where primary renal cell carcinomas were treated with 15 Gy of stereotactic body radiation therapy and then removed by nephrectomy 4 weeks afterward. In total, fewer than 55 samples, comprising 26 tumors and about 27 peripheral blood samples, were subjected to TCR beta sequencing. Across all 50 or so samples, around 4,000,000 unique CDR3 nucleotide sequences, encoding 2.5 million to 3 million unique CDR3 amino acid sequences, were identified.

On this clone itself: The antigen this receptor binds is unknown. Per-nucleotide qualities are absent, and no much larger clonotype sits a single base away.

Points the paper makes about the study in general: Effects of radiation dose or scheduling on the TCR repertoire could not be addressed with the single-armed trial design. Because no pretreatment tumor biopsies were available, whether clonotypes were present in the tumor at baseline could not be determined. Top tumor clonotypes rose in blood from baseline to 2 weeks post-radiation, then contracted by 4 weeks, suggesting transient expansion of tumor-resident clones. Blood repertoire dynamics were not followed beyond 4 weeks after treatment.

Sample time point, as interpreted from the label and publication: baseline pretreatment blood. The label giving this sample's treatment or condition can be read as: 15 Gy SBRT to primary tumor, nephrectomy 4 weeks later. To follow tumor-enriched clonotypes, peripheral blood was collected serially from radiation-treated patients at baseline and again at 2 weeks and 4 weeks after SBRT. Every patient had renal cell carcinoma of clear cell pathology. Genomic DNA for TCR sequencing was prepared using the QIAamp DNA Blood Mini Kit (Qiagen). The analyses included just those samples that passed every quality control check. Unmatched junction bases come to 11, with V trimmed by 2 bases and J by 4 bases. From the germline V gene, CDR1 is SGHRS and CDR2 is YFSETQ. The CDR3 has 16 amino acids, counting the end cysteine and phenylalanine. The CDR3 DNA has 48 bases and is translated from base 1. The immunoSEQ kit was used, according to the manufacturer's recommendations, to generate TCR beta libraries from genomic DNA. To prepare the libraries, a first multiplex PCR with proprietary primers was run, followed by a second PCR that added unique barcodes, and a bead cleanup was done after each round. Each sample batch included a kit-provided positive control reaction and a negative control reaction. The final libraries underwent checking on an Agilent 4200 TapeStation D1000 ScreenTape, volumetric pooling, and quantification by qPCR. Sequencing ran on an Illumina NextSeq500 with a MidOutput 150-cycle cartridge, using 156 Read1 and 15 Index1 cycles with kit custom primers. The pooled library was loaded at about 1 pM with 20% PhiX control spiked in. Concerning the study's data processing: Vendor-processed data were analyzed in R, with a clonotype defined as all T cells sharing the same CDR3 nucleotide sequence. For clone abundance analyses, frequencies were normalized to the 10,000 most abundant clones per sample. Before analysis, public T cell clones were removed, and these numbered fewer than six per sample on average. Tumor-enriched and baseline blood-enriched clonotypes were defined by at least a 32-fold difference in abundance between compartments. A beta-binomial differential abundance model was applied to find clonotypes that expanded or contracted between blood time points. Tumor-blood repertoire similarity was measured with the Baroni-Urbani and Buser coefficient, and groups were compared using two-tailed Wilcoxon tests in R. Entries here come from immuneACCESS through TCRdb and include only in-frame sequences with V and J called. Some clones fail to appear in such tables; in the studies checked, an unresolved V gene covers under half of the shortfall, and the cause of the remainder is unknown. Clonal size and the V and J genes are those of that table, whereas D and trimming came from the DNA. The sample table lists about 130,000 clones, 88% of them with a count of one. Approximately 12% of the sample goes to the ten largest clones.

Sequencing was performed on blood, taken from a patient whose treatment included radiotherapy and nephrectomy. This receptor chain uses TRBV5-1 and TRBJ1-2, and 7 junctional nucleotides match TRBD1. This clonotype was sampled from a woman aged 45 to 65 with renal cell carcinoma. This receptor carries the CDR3 CASSFSPGQASYGYTF. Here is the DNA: TGCGCCAGCAGCTTCAGCCCCGGACAGGCGAGCTATGGCTACACCTTC.